The 10 T cell receptor beta chains presented below share a single source sample, sequenced in a study of blood T cell repertoires in COVID-19. Profiled with immunoSEQ multiplex PCR; TCRdb holds only in-frame clones, not every one. Altogether 200,000 to 250,000 clones are present, about nine tenths being singletons, with the ten largest covering roughly 2.5%. Input material: PBMCs or T cells enriched from blood (not recorded which). These receptors all come from a woman in her twenties or thirties who had recovered from COVID-19.

This chain joins TRBV4-3 and TRBJ2-7, with 8 bases fitting TRBD2. The CDR3 spans 17 residues. The ends lost 2 bases at V and 6 bases at J; junction bases unmatched: 15. CDR1 is LGHNA and CDR2 is YSLEER in the germline V gene. CDR3 in DNA: TGCGCCAGCAGCCAACGACGCCGCGGGGGGTTCTCGTCCGAGCAGTACTTC. Translated, it gives CASSQRRRGGFSSEQYF.

The chain joins TRBV19 to TRBJ2-3; D ambiguous. The CDR3 is 15 residues long. The V and J ends lost 1 base and 0 bases respectively, with 8 bases between them. Germline V gene data show CDR1 as LNHDA and CDR2 as SQIVND (reference sequence). This CDR3 is CASSIGRFSTDTQYF. In DNA form, the CDR3 reads TGTGCCAGTAGTATAGGCAGGTTTAGCACAGATACGCAGTATTTT. Drawing the rest from reference TRBV19 and TRBJ2-3, the complete variable domain is DGGITQSPKYLFRKEGQNVTLSCEQNLNHDAMYWYRQDPGQGLRLIYYSQIVNDFQKGDIAEGYSVSREKKESFPLTVTSAQKNPTAFYLCASSIGRFSTDTQYFGPGTRLTVL.

V gene TRBV7-9 combines with J gene TRBJ1-2; TRBD1 might be the D (6 bases). V shed 3 bases and J shed 4 bases, with 21 bases lying between them. The germline V gene encodes CDR1 SEHNR and CDR2 FQNEAQ (reference sequence). The CDR3 sequence is 17 residues long. This CDR3 is CASSFLGLRTVAYGYTF. DNA for the CDR3: TGTGCCAGCAGCTTTTTAGGCCTGAGGACAGTCGCCTATGGCTACACCTTC.

This clone has more than one count but fewer than ten. The CDR3 spells CASSLSPYRGVIMDSPLHF. In DNA, the CDR3 is TGTGCCAGCAGCCTTAGTCCGTACAGGGGCGTTATTATGGATTCACCCCTCCACTTT. V is TRBV7-6 and J is TRBJ1-6; TRBD1 aligns across 7 bases. Germline CDR1 reads SGHVS; CDR2 reads FNYEAQ. The junction had 21 bases not matched to a gene; V was cut back by 5 bases and J by 8 bases. This CDR3 spans 19 amino acids.

V gene TRBV7-4 combines with J gene TRBJ1-2; no firm D call. Germline CDR1 SGHVT, CDR2 SQSDAQ. This CDR3 region has 16 residues. V lost 1 base and J lost 1, with 13 bases in between. In DNA form, the CDR3 reads TGTGCCAGCAGCTTAGTTGGAGGCAGGAATAACTATGGCTACACCTTC. Its protein is CASSLVGGRNNYGYTF.

The chain employs TRBV2 and TRBJ2-3; D is undetermined. Germline CDR1 reads SNHLY; CDR2 reads FYNNEI. The V and J ends lost 5 bases and 6 bases respectively, with 15 bases between them. There are 14 residues in the CDR3. The DNA for the CDR3 is TGTGCCAGCAGTAGGCAGGCGCCCAGGGATACGCAGTATTTT. This gives the protein CASSRQAPRDTQYF.

This clone has just one count. The V call is TRBV19, the J call TRBJ1-5, with D maybe TRBD1 (6 bases). Trimming left V 5 bases short and J 6 bases short, with 17 bases between. Germline CDR1 reads LNHDA; CDR2 reads SQIVND (reference sequence). This CDR3 region has 15 residues. The CDR3 protein is CASSFADSRRQPQHF. DNA of the CDR3: TGTGCCAGTAGTTTTGCGGACAGCAGGCGTCAGCCCCAGCATTTT.

This chain uses TRBV7-2 with TRBJ1-2; TRBD1 matches 8 bases. Trimming removed 5 bases from V and 8 bases from J; junction bases left unmatched: 13. The germline CDR1 and CDR2 sequences are SGHTA and FQGNSA. The CDR3 is 15 residues long. The CDR3 loop reads CASSPWTGKVEGYTF. DNA of the CDR3: TGTGCCAGCAGCCCATGGACAGGGAAGGTTGAGGGCTACACCTTC.

This rearrangement joins TRBV7-2 to TRBJ1-1; 9 positions match TRBD1. Unmatched junction bases numbered 7, after V lost 5 bases and J lost 3 bases. In germline, CDR1 is SGHTA, CDR2 FQGNSA. The CDR3 has 15 amino acids. The CDR3 sequence is CASSRRDRVDTEAFF. The CDR3 region has the DNA TGTGCCAGCAGCCGCCGGGACAGGGTGGACACTGAAGCTTTCTTT.

The chain carries TRBV3-1 (or the pseudogene TRBV3-2) and TRBJ1-2; TRBD1 aligns across 8 bases. V lost 4 bases, J lost 1 base, and 8 bases stayed unmatched. Germline loops: CDR1 LGHDT, CDR2 YNNKEL (reference sequence). The CDR3 is 16 amino acids. The CDR3 bases are TGTGCCAGCAGCCGCCGGGACAGGAAGAGTAACTATGGCTACACCTTC. Its protein is CASSRRDRKSNYGYTF.